The T cell receptor beta chain described here comes from a study of shared clonotypes between healthy human individuals. V was cut by 2 bases and J by 5 bases, with 13 bases left in between. Germline V gives CDR1 SGHRS, CDR2 YFSETQ. CDR3 length: 15 amino acids. Notes on the study in general: Blood alone was sampled, and tissue repertoires likely differ. The rarefaction results pointed to incomplete sorted-subset sequencing despite large depth.

Naive CD8 cells lacked CD45RO and underwent positive selection for CCR7, leaving out terminally differentiated effector memory CD45RA+ cells. Recent vaccinations or acute infections were absent in the healthy HIV-negative adult donors. Concerning this clone: Antigen: not known.

Replicate PCRs for sorted subsets used about 200 ng DNA; this equaled 25,000 to 35,000 T cell genomes. Profiling relied on immunoSEQ multiplex PCR, and the TCRdb table lists in-frame clones only, not all of them. This sample has about 600,000 clones, with about 95% found just once. The source of this sequence is a woman aged 25 to 45 in good health. This rearrangement joins TRBV5-1 to TRBJ2-2; D perhaps matches TRBD1 (6 bases). Sequencing used naive CD8+ T cells sorted from blood. The CDR3 sequence is CASSFFWDKTGELFF. The DNA for the CDR3 is TGCGCCAGCAGCTTTTTTTGGGACAAGACCGGGGAGCTGTTTTTT.